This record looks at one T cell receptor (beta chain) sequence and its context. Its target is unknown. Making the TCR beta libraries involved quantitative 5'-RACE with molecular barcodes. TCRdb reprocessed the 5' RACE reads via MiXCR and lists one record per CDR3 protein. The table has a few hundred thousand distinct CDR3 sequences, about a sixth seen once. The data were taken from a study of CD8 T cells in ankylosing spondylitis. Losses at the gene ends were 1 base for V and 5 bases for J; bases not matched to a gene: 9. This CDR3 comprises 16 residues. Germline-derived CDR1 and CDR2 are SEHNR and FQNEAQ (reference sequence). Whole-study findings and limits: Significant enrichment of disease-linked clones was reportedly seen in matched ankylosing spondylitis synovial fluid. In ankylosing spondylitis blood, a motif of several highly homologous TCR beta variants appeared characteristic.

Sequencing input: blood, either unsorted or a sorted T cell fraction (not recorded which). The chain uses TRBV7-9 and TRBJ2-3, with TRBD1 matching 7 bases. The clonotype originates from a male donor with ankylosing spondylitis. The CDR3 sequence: CASSLVGTGVVDTQYF. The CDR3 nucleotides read TGTGCCAGCAGCTTAGTTGGAACAGGGGTGGTAGATACGCAGTATTTT.